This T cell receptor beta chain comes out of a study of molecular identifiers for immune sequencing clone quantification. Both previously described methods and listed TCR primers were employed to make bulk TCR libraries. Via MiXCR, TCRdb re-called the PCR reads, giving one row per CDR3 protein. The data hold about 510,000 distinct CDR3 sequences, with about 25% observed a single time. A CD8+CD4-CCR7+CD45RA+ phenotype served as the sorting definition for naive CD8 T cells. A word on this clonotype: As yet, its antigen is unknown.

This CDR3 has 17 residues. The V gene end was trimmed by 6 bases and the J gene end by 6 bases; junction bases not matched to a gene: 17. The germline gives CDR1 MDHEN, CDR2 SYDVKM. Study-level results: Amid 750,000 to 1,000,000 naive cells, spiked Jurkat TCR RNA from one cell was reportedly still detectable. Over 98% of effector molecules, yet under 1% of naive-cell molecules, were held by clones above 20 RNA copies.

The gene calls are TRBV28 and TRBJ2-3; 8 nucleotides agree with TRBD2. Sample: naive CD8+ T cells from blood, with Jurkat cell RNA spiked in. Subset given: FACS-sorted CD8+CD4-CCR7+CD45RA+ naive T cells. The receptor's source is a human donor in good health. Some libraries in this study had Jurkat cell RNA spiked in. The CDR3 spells CASSRILLAAPGDTQYF. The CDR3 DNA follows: TGTGCCAGCAGCCGTATTCTACTAGCGGCCCCTGGGGATACGCAGTATTTT.